This TCR beta chain stems from a study of CD4 T cells in relation to SARS-CoV-2 and coronaviruses. Of note for this clone: No antigen is known for it.

Assay used: immunoSEQ multiplex PCR; TCRdb lists only in-frame clones, some missing. The table has tens of thousands of clones, about 80% seen once. Unexposed donor CD4+ T cells date from about 2010-2018, before the COVID-19 pandemic. After roughly ten days of culture, CD4+ T cells were isolated. J lost 6 bases, V lost 0 bases, and 9 bases had no gene match. The CDR3 extends over 17 amino acids. Germline V gene lookup returns CDR1 SGHRS and CDR2 YFSETQ. The sample consisted of CD4+ T cells from PBMCs, cultured in vitro. The chain uses TRBV5-1 and TRBJ2-7, with 13 bases fitting TRBD2. The sequence was collected from a human donor in good health. DNA of the CDR3: TGCGCCAGCAGCTTGGCCTGGACTAGCGGGAGTACGGGCGAGCAGTACTTC. This encodes CASSLAWTSGSTGEQYF.